This T cell receptor (beta chain) was identified in a study of T cells in Graves' hyperthyroidism and ophthalmopathy. The V gene lost 3 bases and the J gene lost 11 bases, with 5 bases spanning the gap. The germline CDR1 and CDR2 sequences are DFQATT and SNEGSKA (reference sequence). The CDR3 has 10 residues. Points from the study as a whole: Among thyroid clonotypes expanded above 0.001, most also appeared in blood. The authors' 13 V-J model separated ophthalmopathy from stable hyperthyroidism.

Amplified TCR beta CDR3 regions came from RNA transcripts. The HTBI primer set was used in a first-round RT-PCR of the TCR CDR3. MiXCR, run by TCRdb on the multiplex PCR reads, gives a single entry per CDR3 protein. The repertoire consists of around 500,000 distinct CDR3 sequences, with under 25% occurring once and the leading ten covering about 49%. Cells are PBMCs isolated from more than 8.5 ml of fresh blood. This clonotype was seen a few times. Its matching antigen is unknown. This clonotype was sampled from a woman between 70 and 85 years old with Graves' ophthalmopathy. The rearrangement links TRBV20-1 to TRBJ1-6; unclear D gene. The sequenced sample consisted of blood. The CDR3 DNA follows: TGCAGTGCTAGTGAACCACCCCTCCACTTT. Its translation: CSASEPPLHF.